This T cell receptor beta chain was captured by sequencing in a study of Tregs in tolerant kidney transplant recipients. Study-level results: Donor-specific Treg expansion exceeded global Treg expansion in tolerant patients, suggesting antigen drive. Few patients were studied, so findings need validation in larger groups.

Mixed chimerism was transient after nonmyeloablative marrow transplants from related graft donors. Unstimulated regulatory T cells (CD4+CD25+CD127-), CD4+CD25- non-regulatory cells, CD4 and CD8 cells were FACS-sorted from thawed PBMCs. Of note for this clone: No antigen is known for it.

The assay was immunoSEQ multiplex PCR, and TCRdb's table has in-frame clones only and misses some. Of about 52,000 clones listed, about nine tenths are singletons. The material was CD8+ T cells from blood (PBMCs), obtained 24 months after the transplant. The source is a human patient who received a combined kidney and bone marrow transplant. Some T cells may be transferred from the graft donor.

The CDR3 sequence is CASSLVPSGSYEQYF. The DNA of the CDR3 is TGTGCCAGCAGCTTAGTTCCTAGCGGAAGCTACGAGCAGTACTTC. The chain uses TRBV11-2 and TRBJ2-7; TRBD2 aligns across 7 bases. This CDR3 comprises 15 residues. The ends lost 1 base at V and 3 bases at J; junction bases unmatched: 6. Germline-derived CDR1 and CDR2 are SGHAT and FQNNGV.